This is a list of T cell receptor beta chains from one sample in a study of T-cell memory formation after mild COVID-19. TCRdb re-derived calls from the 5' RACE reads in MiXCR, one entry per CDR3 protein. The sample yields a few hundred thousand distinct CDR3 sequences, 25% to 30% seen once. The material sequenced was PBMCs or a T cell subset sorted from them (not recorded which). These receptors were collected from an adult woman who had mild COVID-19 (a few samples of this study predate the infection). Cell type and time point are not known. CDR3s include the opening cysteine and the closing phenylalanine or tryptophan. D genes are given only for firm matches. Clone size appears in some rows only: once, few, many, or a class for an expanded clone.

size	V	J	D	CDR3	DNA
NA	TRBV7-3	TRBJ2-2	NA	CASSPISLIQGTNTGELFF	TGTGCCAGCAGCCCCATCAGCCTAATACAGGGAACGAACACCGGGGAGCTGTTTTTT
few	TRBV21-1	TRBJ2-3	NA	CASSKGRGTESTDTQYF	TGTGCCAGCAGCAAAGGACGCGGGACCGAAAGCACAGATACGCAGTATTTT
few	TRBV29-1	TRBJ2-7	NA	CSVEKGTADGYEQYF	TGCAGCGTTGAAAAAGGGACCGCCGATGGGTACGAGCAGTACTTC
NA	TRBV3-1	TRBJ2-3	TRBD2	CASSQGSRGLRTDTQYF	TGTGCCAGCAGCCAAGGCTCTCGGGGACTAAGAACAGATACGCAGTATTTT
few	TRBV12-3/TRBV12-4	TRBJ1-4	NA	CASSSGGGSGGEKLFF	TGTGCCAGCAGTTCGGGGGGAGGGAGTGGAGGTGAAAAACTGTTTTTT
NA	TRBV7-9	TRBJ2-1	TRBD2	CASPDTSGPVNEQFF	TGTGCCAGCCCTGACACTAGCGGGCCTGTCAATGAGCAGTTCTTC
NA	TRBV18	TRBJ2-1	TRBD1	CASSPATGGDEQFF	TGTGCCAGCTCTCCAGCGACAGGGGGCGATGAGCAGTTCTTC
NA	TRBV2	TRBJ2-7	NA	CASGQGVGYEQYF	TGTGCCAGCGGCCAGGGAGTAGGTTACGAGCAGTACTTC
few	TRBV29-1	TRBJ2-7	TRBD1	CSVASGTGPYEQYF	TGCAGCGTTGCGTCCGGGACAGGGCCCTACGAGCAGTACTTC
few	TRBV5-4	TRBJ2-1	NA	CASRDMSSYNEQFF	TGTGCCAGCAGGGACATGAGCTCCTACAATGAGCAGTTCTTC
NA	TRBV7-9	TRBJ1-1	TRBD1	CASSPPLGQRMNTEAFF	TGTGCCAGCAGCCCCCCCCTGGGACAGCGTATGAACACTGAAGCTTTCTTT
few	TRBV5-1	TRBJ2-5	NA	CASSRSQGAQETQYF	TGCGCCAGCAGCCGTTCTCAGGGTGCTCAAGAGACCCAGTACTTC
NA	TRBV7-2	TRBJ1-5	NA	CASSLGTQPQHF	TGTGCCAGCAGCTTAGGTACACAGCCCCAGCATTTT
few	TRBV12-3/TRBV12-4	TRBJ2-3	NA	CASSSGWGSRTSSTDTQYF	TGTGCCAGCAGTTCTGGGTGGGGTAGCCGAACCTCTAGCACAGATACGCAGTATTTT
NA	TRBV7-3	TRBJ2-7	NA	CASSLFPSYEQYF	TGTGCCAGCAGTTTATTCCCCAGCTACGAGCAGTACTTC
NA	TRBV12-3/TRBV12-4	TRBJ2-7	TRBD1	CASRIRDRGPEQYF	TGTGCCAGCAGAATCCGGGACAGGGGTCCCGAGCAGTACTTC
few	TRBV7-9	TRBJ2-1	NA	CASSSGNRDKLF	TGTGCCAGCAGCTCAGGGAACCGGGACAAACTCTTC
few	TRBV30	TRBJ1-5	NA	CAWSIGGPQHF	TGTGCCTGGAGTATCGGGGGGCCCCAGCATTTT
NA	TRBV10-3	TRBJ2-3	TRBD1	CAIHPSTGGGTDTQYF	TGTGCCATTCATCCTTCGACAGGGGGTGGAACAGATACGCAGTATTTT
NA	TRBV7-2	TRBJ1-5	NA	CASSPGGPQHF	TGTGCCAGCAGCCCGGGGGGGCCCCAGCATTTT
few	TRBV7-2	TRBJ1-1	TRBD1	CASSYVTGRAFF	TGTGCCAGCAGTTACGTGACAGGGAGGGCTTTCTTT
few	TRBV7-9	TRBJ2-1	TRBD2	CASSLVLAGTYNEQFF	TGTGCCAGCAGCTTAGTGCTAGCGGGTACCTACAATGAGCAGTTCTTC
NA	TRBV5-1	TRBJ2-7	TRBD2	CASSLREGLYEQYF	TGCGCCAGCAGCTTGAGGGAGGGCTTGTACGAGCAGTACTTC
few	TRBV5-1	TRBJ1-5	NA	CASSLEGINQPQHF	TGCGCCAGCAGCTTGGAAGGGATAAATCAGCCCCAGCATTTT
many	TRBV5-1	TRBJ2-1	TRBD1	CASSYGTGYNEQFF	TGCGCCAGCAGCTACGGGACAGGCTATAATGAGCAGTTCTTC
many	TRBV27	TRBJ2-1	TRBD2	CASRWTSGVYNEQFF	TGTGCCAGCAGGTGGACTAGCGGAGTTTACAATGAGCAGTTCTTC
NA	TRBV7-2	TRBJ1-2	NA	CASSLVRGNYGYTF	TGTGCCAGCAGCTTAGTTCGGGGCAACTATGGCTACACCTTC
NA	TRBV7-8	TRBJ1-2	NA	CASSSPIGGANYGYTF	TGTGCCAGCAGCTCCCCTATCGGGGGGGCGAACTATGGCTACACCTTC
medium-sized	TRBV7-2	TRBJ2-2	NA	CASSLGAGNRELFF	TGTGCCAGCAGCTTAGGGGCAGGGAATCGGGAGCTGTTTTTT
few	TRBV7-8	TRBJ2-1	NA	CASSPAETYNEQFF	TGTGCCAGCAGCCCAGCGGAGACGTACAATGAGCAGTTCTTC
NA	TRBV7-9	TRBJ2-5	NA	CASSSTVSGGTQYF	TGTGCCAGCAGCTCGACAGTGTCCGGGGGGACCCAGTACTTC
few	TRBV29-1	TRBJ2-7	NA	CSVEDPFHEQYF	TGCAGCGTTGAAGATCCTTTTCACGAGCAGTACTTC
NA	TRBV5-5	TRBJ1-1	NA	CASSLGQWATEAFF	TGTGCCAGCAGCTTAGGGCAATGGGCCACTGAAGCTTTCTTT
NA	TRBV4-1	TRBJ1-2	TRBD1	CASSHIPGTVFDGYTF	TGCGCCAGCAGCCACATACCCGGGACAGTGTTTGATGGCTACACCTTC
many	TRBV20-1	TRBJ2-5	TRBD2	CSARVGGETQYF	TGCAGTGCTAGAGTGGGGGGGGAGACCCAGTACTTC
once	TRBV19	TRBJ1-5	NA	CASSIDRVRGHPQHF	TGTGCCAGTAGTATAGACCGGGTCAGGGGACACCCCCAGCATTTT
NA	TRBV5-1	TRBJ2-7	TRBD2	CASGDGGASDEQYF	TGCGCCAGCGGGGACGGGGGGGCTTCCGACGAGCAGTACTTC
NA	TRBV27	TRBJ2-3	TRBD1	CASREPGQASDTQYF	TGTGCCAGCAGGGAACCGGGACAGGCTTCGGATACGCAGTATTTT
few	TRBV4-2	TRBJ1-1	NA	CASSQDYSNTEAFF	TGTGCCAGCAGCCAAGACTACAGCAACACTGAAGCTTTCTTT
once	TRBV7-3	TRBJ1-1	TRBD1	CASSLIGGQTEAFF	TGTGCCAGCAGCTTAATAGGGGGACAGACTGAAGCTTTCTTT
few	TRBV24-1	TRBJ1-2	NA	CATSGPDPREYGYTF	TGTGCCACCAGTGGCCCTGACCCCCGGGAATATGGCTACACCTTC
few	TRBV7-8	TRBJ2-7	NA	CASSFGGVSSYEQYF	TGTGCCAGCAGCTTTGGCGGAGTAAGCTCCTACGAGCAGTACTTC
NA	TRBV5-6	TRBJ1-2	NA	CASSRLGTGRGYGYTF	TGTGCCAGCAGCCGGCTGGGGACGGGCCGGGGCTATGGCTACACCTTC
NA	TRBV6-6	TRBJ1-1	NA	CASSSTAGNVNTEAFF	TGTGCCAGCAGTTCGACGGCCGGAAATGTGAACACTGAAGCTTTCTTT
NA	TRBV18	TRBJ1-1	NA	CASSPGVPNTEAFF	TGTGCCAGCTCTCCTGGGGTTCCGAACACTGAAGCTTTCTTT
many	TRBV7-2	TRBJ2-2	NA	CASRKGDTGELFF	TGTGCCAGCAGAAAGGGAGACACCGGGGAGCTGTTTTTT
NA	TRBV6-5	TRBJ2-2	NA	CASSFKGYTGELFF	TGTGCCAGCAGTTTTAAGGGTTACACCGGGGAGCTGTTTTTT
many	TRBV12-3/TRBV12-4	TRBJ2-5	NA	CASSLERGETQYF	TGTGCCAGCAGTTTAGAGAGGGGAGAGACCCAGTACTTC
NA	TRBV20-1	TRBJ2-7	NA	CSAPVGTVLGEQYF	TGCAGTGCTCCAGTGGGGACTGTCCTGGGGGAGCAGTACTTC
few	TRBV19	TRBJ1-1	NA	CASTPGVNTEAFF	TGTGCCAGCACCCCGGGGGTGAACACTGAAGCTTTCTTT
NA	TRBV5-1	TRBJ1-1	NA	CASSLEIAQGTEAFF	TGCGCCAGCAGCTTGGAAATAGCCCAGGGGACTGAAGCTTTCTTT
NA	TRBV6-1	TRBJ1-2	NA	CASSEALQGTYGYTF	TGTGCCAGCAGTGAAGCCCTACAGGGTACCTATGGCTACACCTTC
few	TRBV12-3/TRBV12-4	TRBJ2-3	NA	CASSPPYQDLATQYF	TGTGCCAGCAGTCCTCCCTACCAGGATCTAGCTACGCAGTATTTT
few	TRBV5-1	TRBJ2-2	NA	CASSPTGRSNTGELFF	TGCGCCAGCAGCCCTACAGGGAGGTCGAACACCGGGGAGCTGTTTTTT